The 30 T cell receptor beta chains below come from one sample, sequenced in a study of metastatic and nonmetastatic thyroid tumors. Every patient was untreated before thyroid surgery. TCRdb reanalyzed the PCR reads via MiXCR. The table includes 35,000 to 50,000 clones, 3% to 3.5% detected once. Sequences were obtained from blood. These receptors were collected from a female donor with papillary thyroid cancer or a benign thyroid nodule (not recorded which). Some clones in this sample may be carry-over from other donors' samples.

This clone appeared many times. V usage is TRBV6-1 and J usage is TRBJ2-1; 8 nucleotides line up with TRBD1. The CDR3 covers 16 residues. In germline, CDR1 is MNHNS, CDR2 SASEGT. The trim removed 5 bases at V and 3 bases at J, leaving 9 bases unmatched. CDR3 nucleotides: TGTGCCAGCAGTTCTTCCGGGACAGGCCTCTACAATGAGCAGTTCTTC. Translated, it gives CASSSSGTGLYNEQFF.

This clone occurred many times. The V gene is TRBV5-6, the J gene TRBJ1-6; TRBD1 matches at 10 bases. With V trimmed by 4 bases and J by 5 bases, 6 bases remained unmatched. The CDR3 runs to 16 residues. Germline CDR1 and CDR2: SGHDT and YYEEEE. The CDR3 DNA follows: TGTGCCAGCAGCGTCGACAGGGGGCCCCATAATTCACCCCTCCACTTT. Its protein is CASSVDRGPHNSPLHF.

This clone was counted many times. The V call is TRBV7-9, the J call TRBJ1-4; 10 bases agree with TRBD1. Germline V CDR1 and CDR2: SEHNR, FQNEAQ (reference sequence). The CDR3 covers 15 residues. J was trimmed by 10 bases and V by 1 base; bases with no gene match: 6. The DNA of the CDR3 is TGTGCCAGCAGCTTAGAGGGACAGGGGTTCGGAAAACTGTTTTTT. This codes for CASSLEGQGFGKLFF.

This clone was recorded many times. The rearrangement uses TRBV27 and TRBJ2-7; D possibly uses TRBD1 or TRBD2 (5 bases each). The CDR3 totals 14 residues. The germline V and J ends were trimmed by 6 bases and 4 bases, with 16 bases remaining between them. CDR1 and CDR2 (germline): MNHEY, SMNVEV (reference sequence). This CDR3 reads CASSPGDPFYEQYF. CDR3 DNA sequence: TGTGCCAGCAGCCCCGGGGACCCCTTTTACGAGCAGTACTTC.

Only a few counts were recorded for this clone. This chain links TRBV2 with TRBJ1-4; unclear D gene. Germline V CDR1 and CDR2: SNHLY, FYNNEI. The CDR3 covers 14 residues. The V end was cut by 3 bases, the J end by 5 bases, with 10 bases between. This CDR3 is CASSEYQANEKLFF. The DNA for the CDR3 is TGTGCCAGCAGTGAGTACCAGGCAAATGAAAAACTGTTTTTT. Full variable domain (rest looked up from reference TRBV2 and TRBJ1-4): EPEVTQTPSHQVTQMGQEVILRCVPISNHLYFYWYRQILGQKVEFLVSFYNNEISEKSEIFDDQFSVERPDGSNFTLKIRSTKLEDSAMYFCASSEYQANEKLFFGSGTQLSVL.

This clone was counted ten times or more. The CDR3 region is CASSQDRATNEKLFF. DNA for the CDR3: TGTGCCAGCAGCCAAGACAGGGCGACTAATGAAAAACTGTTTTTT. V gene TRBV14 combines with J gene TRBJ1-4, with a tentative D call TRBD1 (5 bases). This CDR3 spans 15 amino acids. With 0 bases removed from V and 2 bases from J, the gap between germline ends came to 7 bases. Germline loops: CDR1 SGHDN, CDR2 FVKESK.

This clone was counted many times. This may stem from a read error, because a much larger clone lies one nucleotide away. This is likely a read error, given that the CDR3 carries no conserved phenylalanine or tryptophan at its end. The CDR3 protein is CASSVGRDRVVETQYL. The CDR3 region has the DNA TGTGCCAGCAGCGTAGGGAGGGACAGGGTGGTGGAGACCCAGTACCTC. The chain recombines TRBV9 with TRBJ2-5, with TRBD1 matching 9 bases. Germline CDR1 and CDR2: SGDLS and YYNGEE. This CDR3 is 16 amino acids long. Trimming at V came to 0 bases and at J to 5 bases, leaving 8 bases not matched to a gene.

This clone was picked up a small number of times. The chain joins TRBV2 to TRBJ1-5; 7 bases match TRBD1. J was trimmed by 1 base and V by 6 bases; bases with no gene match: 6. Germline values: CDR1 SNHLY, CDR2 FYNNEI. The CDR3 length is 15 residues. The CDR3 DNA reads TGTGCCAGCAGCGCATGGGACAGAAGCAATCAGCCCCAGCATTTT. Its translation: CASSAWDRSNQPQHF.

This clone was detected ten times or more. The chain employs TRBV27 and TRBJ2-3; 7 nucleotides line up with TRBD2. This CDR3 is 14 amino acids long. Trimming removed 2 bases from V and 14 bases from J; junction bases left unmatched: 13. CDR1 and CDR2 from the germline V gene are MNHEY and SMNVEV (reference sequence). CDR3 in amino acids: CASSLRNSGRRPYF. CDR3 coding DNA: TGTGCCAGCAGTTTAAGAAATAGCGGGCGCCGTCCGTATTTT.

This clone was detected ten times or more. The chain uses TRBV30 and TRBJ2-3, with D tentatively TRBD1 (5 bases). There are 12 residues in the CDR3. Looked up from germline, CDR1 is GTSNPN and CDR2 is SVGIG (reference sequence). The V end lost 0 bases, the J end lost 4 bases, and 5 bases lay between the germline ends. CDR3 sequence (DNA): TGTGCCTGGAGTGTAGGGGCAGATACGCAGTATTTT. It codes for CAWSVGADTQYF.

The chain uses TRBV6-2 or TRBV6-3 and TRBJ2-3; D may be TRBD2 (7 bases). Trimming removed 5 bases at V and 4 bases at J, with 25 bases between. The CDR3 has 18 amino acids. Germline V gives CDR1 MNHEY, CDR2 SVGEGT. The CDR3 DNA reads as TGTGCCAGCAGTCCCCGAGGGGGTACTAGCGTCTTAGCAGATACGCAGTATTTT. Translation: CASSPRGGTSVLADTQYF.

This clone was picked up a small number of times. The J gene is TRBJ2-3, the V gene TRBV5-1; possible D gene TRBD2, 6 bases. Trimming removed 4 bases at V and 0 bases at J, with 9 bases between. This CDR3 spans 14 amino acids. The germline V gene has CDR1 SGHRS and CDR2 YFSETQ. The CDR3 nucleotides read TGCGCCAGCAGCCACGGGACTAGCACAGATACGCAGTATTTT. This sequence encodes CASSHGTSTDTQYF.

The J gene is TRBJ2-7, the V gene TRBV20-1, with 10 bases matching TRBD1. V shed 6 bases and J 3 bases; nucleotides not matched to a gene: 8. Germline V CDR1 and CDR2: DFQATT, SNEGSKA (reference sequence). The CDR3 is 14 amino acids. The CDR3 region has the DNA TGCAGTGCCGAGAAGGGGACAGGGGACTACGAGCAGTACTTC. Translation: CSAEKGTGDYEQYF.

This clone came up a few times. The same CDR3 also results from other DNA sequences found in this sample. V and J are TRBV7-8 and TRBJ1-5; no definite D call. The CDR3 has 14 residues. Looked up from germline, CDR1 is SGHVS and CDR2 is FQNEAQ. Trimming cost V 1 base and J 0 bases, with 4 bases left between them. The CDR3 DNA reads TGTGCCAGCAGCTTAGGAGATAGCAATCAGCCCCAGCATTTT. It codes for CASSLGDSNQPQHF.

In its sample, this clone is medium-sized. The V gene is TRBV5-1, the J gene TRBJ2-3; unclear D gene. The germline V gene encodes CDR1 SGHRS and CDR2 YFSETQ. The CDR3 length is 15 residues. V gave up 2 bases and J gave up 0 bases, with 10 bases separating them. The chain's CDR3 is CASSLVSRSTDTQYF. The CDR3 nucleotides are TGCGCCAGCAGCTTAGTGAGTCGGAGCACAGATACGCAGTATTTT.

This clone was seen more than once but under ten times. Distinct nucleotide sequences in the sample also encode this CDR3. The chain links TRBV6-1 to TRBJ1-5, with a possible D match to TRBD1 (5 bases). Germline CDR1 and CDR2: MNHNS and SASEGT. The CDR3 has 14 residues. Trimming removed 6 bases from V and 4 bases from J, with 13 bases in between. The CDR3: CASRRTGRNQPQHF. The CDR3 DNA reads as TGTGCCAGCAGACGCACAGGTCGAAATCAGCCCCAGCATTTT.

This clone was seen at least ten times. J is TRBJ1-5 and V is TRBV12-3 or TRBV12-4; D is unclear. V lost 5 bases to trimming and J lost 4 bases, with 15 bases between them. The CDR3 is 15 amino acids. CDR3: CASSPSGRVNQPQHF. DNA of the CDR3: TGTGCCAGCAGTCCCAGCGGGCGGGTTAATCAGCCCCAGCATTTT.

This clone was found a few times. The chain links TRBV27 to TRBJ2-3, with 12 bases fitting TRBD2. Germline V gene data show CDR1 as MNHEY and CDR2 as SMNVEV (reference sequence). The CDR3 runs 15 residues. V trimming: 4 bases; J trimming: 9 bases; junction bases outside the gene matches: 8. The CDR3, as DNA: TGTGCCAGCAGTTCCCGACTAGCGGGAGTGGGGACGCAGTATTTT. Translated, it gives CASSSRLAGVGTQYF.

The V gene is TRBV24-1, the J gene TRBJ2-1, with a weak D call TRBD1 (6 bases). V gave up 4 bases and J gave up 1 base, with 16 bases separating them. This CDR3 has 17 amino acids. Germline V gene sequence: CDR1 KGHDR, CDR2 SFDVKD. CDR3 DNA sequence: TGTGCCACCAGTGAAATTGGGGGCTTCGGATCCTACAATGAGCAGTTCTTC. Its translation: CATSEIGGFGSYNEQFF.

This clone was observed a handful of times. The V gene is TRBV6-1, the J gene TRBJ2-7, with 13 nucleotides matching TRBD2. The CDR3 extends over 16 amino acids. The germline CDR1 and CDR2 sequences are MNHNS and SASEGT. V was pared by 6 bases and J by 8 bases, with 13 bases of the junction left unmatched. The CDR3 DNA reads TGTGCCAGCAGCCCTACCGGGACTAGCGGGGCTCGCCAGCAGTACTTC. Protein sequence: CASSPTGTSGARQQYF.

This clone occurred a few times. J is TRBJ2-7 and V is TRBV19, with 13 bases lining up with TRBD2. This CDR3 has 17 amino acids. CDR1 and CDR2 (germline): LNHDA, SQIVND (reference sequence). J lost 5 bases, V lost 1 base, and 8 bases had no gene match. The CDR3 DNA reads TGTGCCAGTAGTATAGGCCTGCGGACTAGCGGGAGAGACGAGCAGTACTTC. As protein: CASSIGLRTSGRDEQYF.

This clone occurred many times. V and J are TRBV20-1 and TRBJ2-1, with D perhaps TRBD1 (5 bases). CDR3 length: 11 amino acids. Germline loops: CDR1 DFQATT, CDR2 SNEGSKA (reference sequence). V was cut by 3 bases and J by 8 bases, with 8 bases left in between. CDR3 sequence reads: CSASLGHEQFF. CDR3 sequence (DNA): TGCAGTGCTAGCTTGGGGCATGAGCAGTTCTTC.

The J gene is TRBJ1-6, the V gene TRBV5-1, with D unclear. Germline assignment: CDR1 SGHRS and CDR2 YFSETQ. With 0 bases removed from V and 5 bases from J, the gap between germline ends came to 9 bases. The CDR3 contains 15 residues. As DNA, the CDR3 is TGCGCCAGCAGCTTGGCTGGGCCTAATAATTCACCCCTCCACTTT. It translates to CASSLAGPNNSPLHF.

This clone was seen many times. The chain recombines TRBV3-1 with TRBJ2-1, with 9 bases matching TRBD2. The V and J ends lost 3 bases and 6 bases, in that order; junction bases with no gene match: 15. This CDR3 has 18 residues. CDR1 and CDR2 (germline): LGHDT, YNNKEL (reference sequence). The CDR3 reads CASSQGRASGKGFNEQFF. DNA for the CDR3: TGTGCCAGCAGCCAGGGCCGCGCTAGCGGGAAAGGGTTCAATGAGCAGTTCTTC.

This clone was recorded at least ten times. The rearrangement links TRBV18 to TRBJ1-1; possible D gene TRBD1, 6 bases. The V end lost 0 bases, the J end lost 3 bases, and 14 bases lay between the germline ends. In germline, CDR1 is KGHSH, CDR2 LQKENI. The CDR3 has 16 amino acids. The CDR3 coding sequence is TGTGCCAGCTCACCACCCTCAACAGGGTCGGACACTGAAGCTTTCTTT. Amino acid sequence: CASSPPSTGSDTEAFF.

This clone has a count of ten or more. This rearrangement joins TRBV18 to TRBJ2-3, with D maybe TRBD1 (6 bases). From germline, CDR1 is KGHSH and CDR2 LQKENI. The V gene lost 3 bases and the J gene lost 6 bases, with 19 bases spanning the gap. This CDR3 has 16 amino acids. The CDR3 spells CASSPIPTGYSDTQYF. In nucleotides, the CDR3 is TGTGCCAGCTCACCGATTCCGACAGGATATTCTGATACGCAGTATTTT.

In its sample, this clone was seen many times. This sequence joins TRBV6-1 and TRBJ2-1; D ambiguous. Germline lookup yields CDR1 MNHNS and CDR2 SASEGT. Trimming cost V 5 bases and J 4 bases, with 9 bases left between them. CDR3 length equals 13 residues. The CDR3 loop reads CASSYLDYNEQFF. The CDR3 nucleotides are TGTGCCAGCAGTTACCTAGATTACAATGAGCAGTTCTTC.

This clone was seen a handful of times. The chain couples TRBV9 to TRBJ2-1; 7 nucleotides line up with TRBD1. V was pared by 8 bases and J by 2 bases, with 7 bases of the junction left unmatched. Germline V lookup: CDR1 SGDLS, CDR2 YYNGEE. The CDR3 sequence is 14 residues long. CDR3 sequence reads: CARSRTGTYNEQFF. In nucleotides, the CDR3 is TGTGCCAGAAGCAGGACAGGAACCTACAATGAGCAGTTCTTC.

This clone was recorded a few times. The J gene is TRBJ1-2, the V gene TRBV20-1, with 7 bases that match TRBD1. Per the germline V gene, CDR1 is DFQATT and CDR2 is SNEGSKA (reference sequence). V dropped 0 bases and J dropped 9; count of bases not matched to a gene: 7. The CDR3 is 13 residues long. DNA for the CDR3: TGCAGTGCTAGAGAAGGGGGCAGTGATAGCTACACCTTC. Translated, it gives CSAREGGSDSYTF.

This clone was recorded at least ten times. The V and J genes are TRBV28 and TRBJ1-1; TRBD1 might be the D (5 bases). V lost 6 bases to trimming and J lost 11 bases, with 19 bases between them. Germline CDR1 is MDHEN and CDR2 is SYDVKM. The CDR3 is 13 residues long. The chain's CDR3 is CASRKQGPVPAFF. DNA of the CDR3: TGTGCCAGCAGGAAGCAGGGCCCAGTACCGGCTTTCTTT. Filled out from reference TRBV28 and TRBJ1-1, the complete variable domain reads DVKVTQSSRYLVKRTGEKVFLECVQDMDHENMFWYRQDPGLGLRLIYFSYDVKMKEKGDIPEGYSVSREKKERFSLILESASTNQTSMYLCASRKQGPVPAFFGQGTRLTVV.